This TCR beta chain stems from a study of cytomegalovirus exposure and HLA in healthy donors. Findings and limits, study-wide: Researchers catalogued about 160 TCR beta chains as cytomegalovirus-associated.

Generated by immunoSEQ multiplex PCR, the TCRdb table keeps only in-frame clones and is missing some. The profile covers over 100,000 clones, with roughly 89% appearing a single time and 1.2% taken by the ten largest. Trimming took off 4 bases at V and 0 bases at J, with 10 bases between the two ends. CDR3 length: 14 residues. The V gene's germline CDR1 is SQVTM and CDR2 ANQGSEA. This clone was recorded only once. Its antigen is currently unknown. V gene TRBV29-1 combines with J gene TRBJ2-1; TRBD1 is a possible D gene (5 bases). This sequence originates from a woman aged 18-29 years in good health and CMV-seronegative. The sample was PBMCs. Here the CDR3 reads CSVVDSLSYNEQFF. The CDR3 nucleotides are TGCAGCGTTGTCGACAGCCTCTCCTACAATGAGCAGTTCTTC.